This section outlines one T cell receptor (beta chain) sequence together with its context. How the authors handled the data: Reference gene primer amplification in the assay estimated nucleated cell counts. Using immunoSEQ multiplex PCR, the repertoire was profiled, and TCRdb retains in-frame clones only, with some absent. V, J and clone size were drawn from that table, and D and trimming were deduced from the DNA. The data contain about 82,000 clones, about 83% of them singletons. The sample comes from a study of blood T cell repertoires in COVID-19. Whole-study context: The origin of the acute and convalescent COVID-19 samples was the United States, Italy and Spain. PBMCs, B-cell-depleted T cells, or T cells were the source of the cDNA or gDNA that made up the material.

The sequence derives from a woman aged 60-75 years with acute or convalescent COVID-19. Specimen: peripheral blood.

The CDR3 coding sequence is TGTGCCAGTAGCCGGCACAGTTCGATCTCTGGGGCCAACGTCCTGACTTTC. Its protein product is CASSRHSSISGANVLTF. The V and J genes are TRBV19 and TRBJ2-6; no definite D call. The CDR3 length is 17 residues. The V gene's germline CDR1 is LNHDA and CDR2 SQIVND (reference sequence). V was pared by 6 bases and J by 0 bases, with 15 bases between.